This TCR beta chain is drawn from a study of OX40 agonist ivuxolimab in advanced cancers. TCRdb keeps only in-frame clones here, not all; method: immunoSEQ multiplex PCR. The sample lists 21,000 or so clones, approximately 80% occurring once. Sequencing was performed on CD4+ or CD8+ T cells sorted from blood, taken in a trial of the OX40 agonist ivuxolimab. This sequence originates from an adult with an advanced solid tumor such as melanoma, head and neck, liver or kidney cancer.

CDR3 protein: CASSFPQGGTDTQYF. The CDR3 DNA reads as TGTGCCAGCAGCTTCCCCCAGGGGGGAACAGATACGCAGTATTTT. The chain links TRBV7-9 to TRBJ2-3; the D gene is possibly TRBD1 (7 bases). V lost 3 bases and J lost 3, with 13 bases in between. Germline CDR1 SEHNR, CDR2 FQNEAQ (reference sequence). The CDR3 contains 15 residues.